These T cell receptor beta chains were read from a single sample in a study of shared clonotypes between healthy human individuals. The repertoire was sequenced with immunoSEQ multiplex PCR; TCRdb's copy has only in-frame clones and lacks some. The sample lists about 1.9 million clones, over 85% occurring once. Sequenced: naive CD8+ T cells from PBMCs. Receptors originate from a man between 18 and 29 years old in good health. Some clones in this sample may be carry-over from other donors' samples. CDR3s include the opening cysteine and the closing phenylalanine or tryptophan. D genes are given only for firm matches. For some rows the clone size is stated as once, few or many, or as a class when expanded; others skip it.

cdr3_aa cdr3_nt d_call j_call v_call clone_size
CASSQGASTEAFF TGTGCCAGCTCCCAGGGGGCCTCGACTGAAGCTTTCTTT TRBD1 TRBJ1-1 TRBV2 NA
CASSLVGSDTEAFF TGTGCCAGCAGCTTAGTGGGGAGCGACACTGAAGCTTTCTTT NA TRBJ1-1 TRBV7-9 NA
CSISGRAGEQYF TGCAGCATTAGCGGGAGGGCCGGGGAGCAGTACTTC TRBD2 TRBJ2-7 TRBV29-1 NA
CASSSRLAGDAEQFF TGTGCCAGCAGCTCACGACTAGCGGGAGACGCTGAGCAGTTCTTC TRBD2 TRBJ2-1 TRBV7-9 NA
CASSIVSGTQPQHF TGTGCCAGTAGTATAGTATCAGGGACGCAGCCCCAGCATTTT NA TRBJ1-5 TRBV19 NA
CASSQARGFGTEAFF TGCGCCAGCAGCCAAGCCCGCGGTTTTGGGACTGAAGCTTTCTTT NA TRBJ1-1 TRBV4-1 NA
CASSAREDSESYEQYF TGTGCCAGCAGCGCCCGGGAGGACAGCGAGTCCTACGAGCAGTACTTC NA TRBJ2-7 TRBV9 NA
CASSLVPPDEQFF TGTGCCAGCAGCTTAGTGCCCCCAGATGAGCAGTTCTTC NA TRBJ2-1 TRBV7-2 NA
CASSFMGGYTF TGTGCCAGCAGCTTCATGGGCGGCTACACCTTC NA TRBJ1-2 TRBV5-6 once
CASTSGEIPDTQYF TGTGCCAGCACATCCGGGGAGATCCCAGATACGCAGTATTTT NA TRBJ2-3 TRBV5-6 NA
CASSIEPGGGNGYTF TGTGCCAGCAGCATCGAACCAGGGGGCGGGAATGGCTACACCTTC TRBD1 TRBJ1-2 TRBV11-2 NA
CAISDSGTSFTGELFF TGTGCCATCAGTGATTCCGGGACATCCTTCACCGGGGAGCTGTTTTTT NA TRBJ2-2 TRBV10-3 NA
CAWSGAGDEQYF TGTGCCTGGAGTGGAGCGGGAGACGAGCAGTACTTC TRBD2 TRBJ2-7 TRBV30 NA
CASSHDLANEQFF TGTGCCAGCAGTCACGATCTGGCCAATGAGCAGTTCTTC NA TRBJ2-1 TRBV27 NA
CASSLGNRGFEQYF TGTGCCAGCAGCCTCGGGAACAGGGGGTTCGAGCAGTACTTC TRBD1 TRBJ2-7 TRBV28 NA
CASSLSGGGRNEQFF TGTGCCAGCAGTTTAAGCGGGGGAGGACGCAATGAGCAGTTCTTC TRBD2 TRBJ2-1 TRBV27 NA
CASSDWGSPLHF TGTGCCAGCAGCGATTGGGGGTCACCCCTCCACTTT NA TRBJ1-6 TRBV4-2 NA
CSVRGKALGEQYF TGCAGCGTTCGCGGGAAAGCGTTGGGCGAGCAGTACTTC NA TRBJ2-7 TRBV29-1 NA
CASSPGLAGVYEQYF TGTGCCAGCAGTCCGGGACTAGCGGGCGTCTACGAGCAGTACTTC TRBD2 TRBJ2-7 TRBV6-5 NA
CASSIWDTVYEQYF TGTGCCAGCAGCATATGGGACACTGTATACGAGCAGTACTTC NA TRBJ2-7 TRBV7-8 NA
CASSLAPAGSGNTIYF TGTGCCAGCAGCTTAGCGCCGGCAGGCTCTGGAAACACCATATATTTT NA TRBJ1-3 TRBV7-8 NA
CASSLLAGGREQYF TGTGCCAGCAGCTTACTAGCGGGAGGGCGGGAGCAGTACTTC TRBD2 TRBJ2-7 TRBV7-2 NA
CASSTQASNTEAFF TGTGCCAGCAGTACACAGGCCTCGAACACTGAAGCTTTCTTT NA TRBJ1-1 TRBV27 NA
CASSLEGNYGYTF TGTGCCAGCAGTTTAGAAGGGAACTATGGCTACACCTTC NA TRBJ1-2 TRBV27 once
CASSANTGSGSYEQYF TGTGCCAGCAGCGCGAACACAGGGTCAGGATCCTACGAGCAGTACTTC NA TRBJ2-7 TRBV7-9 once
CASSYREGSTDTQYF TGTGCCAGCAGTTACCGGGAGGGTAGCACAGATACGCAGTATTTT TRBD2 TRBJ2-3 TRBV6-5 NA
CASSTLAGEAMETQYF TGTGCCAGCAGCACCTTAGCGGGAGAGGCAATGGAGACCCAGTACTTC TRBD2 TRBJ2-5 TRBV7-9 NA
CASSQGLGGLAYNEQFF TGCGCCAGCAGCCAAGGGCTTGGGGGACTAGCTTACAATGAGCAGTTCTTC TRBD2 TRBJ2-1 TRBV4-1 NA
CASSLRTSGWNEQFF TGTGCCAGCAGCTTACGGACTAGTGGGTGGAATGAGCAGTTCTTC TRBD2 TRBJ2-1 TRBV7-9 NA
CASSFSRQIKEQYF TGTGCCAGCAGTTTTTCCCGACAGATTAAGGAGCAGTACTTC NA TRBJ2-7 TRBV28 NA
CASSVRADDSYEQYF TGTGCCAGCAGTGTAAGGGCAGACGACTCCTACGAGCAGTACTTC NA TRBJ2-7 TRBV6-4 NA
CASRALVGAFF TGTGCCAGCAGGGCACTGGTTGGAGCTTTCTTT NA TRBJ1-1 TRBV21-1 NA
CASSPGTPNEAFF TGTGCCAGCAGTCCCGGGACACCTAATGAAGCTTTCTTT NA TRBJ1-1 TRBV27 NA
CASSFPPAGDSYEQYF TGTGCCAGCAGCTTTCCTCCAGCGGGGGACTCCTACGAGCAGTACTTC TRBD2 TRBJ2-7 TRBV7-9 NA
CASSFTGSYEQYF TGTGCCAGTAGTTTCACAGGGTCCTACGAGCAGTACTTC NA TRBJ2-7 TRBV19 NA
CASSDRGDGYTF TGTGCCAGCAGCGACAGGGGCGATGGCTACACCTTC TRBD1 TRBJ1-2 TRBV11-3 few
CASSPQGGSPYEQYF TGTGCCAGTAGTCCACAGGGAGGGAGCCCCTACGAGCAGTACTTC NA TRBJ2-7 TRBV19 NA
CASSSLAGGGRDTQYF TGTGCCAGCAGCTCATTAGCGGGAGGAGGGAGAGATACGCAGTATTTT TRBD2 TRBJ2-3 TRBV7-2 NA